The 2 T cell receptor beta chains below all came from one sample that was sequenced in a study of blood T cell repertoires in COVID-19. The method was immunoSEQ multiplex PCR; TCRdb's version includes in-frame clones alone and lacks a portion of them. Among 450,000 or so clones, roughly 90% were seen once, and the ten largest hold 0.7% to 0.85%. Sequenced input: peripheral blood. All receptors come from a man younger than 35 with COVID-19, enrolled during active disease.

The chain employs TRBV12-3 or TRBV12-4 and TRBJ1-1; D is unclear. V lost 3 bases to trimming and J lost 5 bases, with 7 bases between them. The CDR3 has 12 amino acids. As DNA, the CDR3 is TGTGCCAGCAGTTTGAGCGAAACTGAAGCTTTCTTT. It is translated as CASSLSETEAFF.

About this clone: At the DNA level, this CDR3 is encoded by other sequences in the same sample as well. The rearrangement links TRBV5-6 to TRBJ2-7; TRBD2 matches at 7 bases. CDR3 length equals 13 residues. CDR1 SGHDT and CDR2 YYEEEE come from the germline V gene. The junction had 2 bases not matched to a gene; V was cut back by 1 base and J by 4 bases. DNA of the CDR3: TGTGCCAGCAGCTTGAGACTAGCTTACGAGCAGTACTTC. It encodes CASSLRLAYEQYF. Full variable domain (missing parts from reference TRBV5-6 and TRBJ2-7): DAGVTQSPTHLIKTRGQQVTLRCSPKSGHDTVSWYQQALGQGPQFIFQYYEEEERQRGNFPDRFSGHQFPNYSSELNVNALLLGDSALYLCASSLRLAYEQYFGPGTRLTVT.